This paragraph covers one TCR beta chain sequence. The target of this receptor is not known. No base quality values were provided; no much bigger clone lies one nucleotide off. Graves' hyperthyroidism was defined as stable when no progression to ophthalmopathy occurred over 18 months of follow-up. Hyperthyroidism patients were newly diagnosed, had a disease duration of under 2 months, and were aged 18 to 65 years. Any patient with an uncontrolled infection, another autoimmune disease, pregnancy or lactation was excluded. Diagnoses were based on clinical symptoms, serum thyroxine and TRAb, thyroid ultrasound and orbital computed tomography. PBMCs were isolated from approximately 10 ml of fresh peripheral blood by Ficoll-Paque density gradient centrifugation. Trizol reagent was used to extract total RNA, and RNA quality was then checked on an Agilent 2100 Bioanalyzer. This sample is part of a study of T cells in Graves' hyperthyroidism and ophthalmopathy (dated by TCRdb to between 2019 and 2020). General notes on the study: Peripheral blood samples were taken at initial diagnosis, before any treatment was given. The study also compared thyroid tissue and blood T-cell repertoires from five or six Graves' hyperthyroidism patients. To identify distinguishing TCR V-J signatures, a discovery cohort of around 100 patients was used, comprising approximately 40 with Graves' ophthalmopathy and 57 with stable Graves' hyperthyroidism. Prospective prediction of ophthalmopathy was tested in an independent validation cohort of about 19 hyperthyroidism patients and approximately 17 patients who later progressed to ophthalmopathy. The 100 discovery patients were randomly split 7:3 into training and test sets. According to the paper, TCR Vbeta CDR3 sequencing was carried out on roughly 130 peripheral blood samples, which came from under 50 ophthalmopathy, 75 to 80 hyperthyroidism and roughly 17 progressor patients. Following sampling, methimazole starting at 30 mg daily was given to hyperthyroidism patients, and high-dose intravenous methylprednisolone was given to ophthalmopathy patients. The paper as a whole reports these results and caveats: Ophthalmopathy was separated from stable hyperthyroidism by a 13 V-J signature model, with 85% to 90% sensitivity and approximately 84% specificity obtained in cross-validation and 80%/75% obtained in testing. Most expanded thyroid clonotypes (frequency above 0.001) were also detected in blood, suggesting blood repertoires may reflect thyroid immune responses. Sample size was not statistically predetermined, and blinding of investigators to group allocation was not performed. In validation, progression to ophthalmopathy was predicted by the model with almost 71% sensitivity and about 72% specificity, a median of about 6.8 months before onset.

Amplification of TCR beta CDR3 regions was carried out from RNA transcripts. The first round of RT-PCR for the TCR CDR3 was performed with the HTBI primer set and the Qiagen OneStep RT-PCR kit. Libraries were constructed in a second round of multiplex PCR, after which size selection and purification were carried out. Paired-end sequencing of the libraries was performed with 100 bp reads on an Illumina HiSeq2000. In the original analysis: Raw data were processed with SOAPnuke, discarding reads with adapters, uncalled bases, mean Phred below 15, or no exact constant-primer or identifier match. High-quality paired reads were merged using COPE v1.2.5, and each unique nucleotide sequence was defined as a clonotype. MiTCR v1.1 was used to align the clonotypes against IMGT TRBV, TRBD and TRBJ reference segments. Analysis was restricted to V-J combinations with a frequency above 0.0001, which covered 99.2% of repertoires. A TCS score was defined as the ratio between F50 (clonal expansion) and ExV (chaos), using BLOSUM62-based TCRdist between CDR3 peptides within each V-J. Welch's t-statistics and random forest reduced fewer than 600 V-J features to under 15, which were used in a naive Bayes classifier (R e1071). The similarity between thyroid and blood repertoires was quantified using the Morisita-Horn index. TCRdb took the public reads, trimmed them with fastp at Q25, ran MiXCR for clone calling and kept in-frame beta chains. CDR3 protein duplicates are merged, each entry listing the most common genes and DNA. None of the V and J calls come from the authors' own analysis; TCRdb made them. The sample table records over 700,000 distinct CDR3 sequences; 38% of these occur just once. 7% to 10% of the sample comes from the top ten.

V gives up 2 bases and J gives up 6 bases, and the segment between their germline ends measures 12 bases. Including cysteine and phenylalanine, the CDR3 has 13 amino acids. Just CDR3 DNA is preserved here, 39 bases in frame from base 1. CDR1 and CDR2 (SGHDT, YYEEEE) derive from the germline V gene. The receptor was derived from a man between 18 and 29 years old with Graves' hyperthyroidism. The chain was built from TRBV5-6 and TRBJ2-7; the D gene cannot be resolved reliably. The sample was blood. The CDR3 protein is CASSFPSMVEQYF. The sequenced DNA is TGTGCCAGCAGCTTTCCCAGCATGGTCGAGCAGTACTTC.